There are many counts of the clone carrying this T cell receptor beta chain. The antigen is unknown. Sample-barcoded 5' priming and a J-beta primer mix drove a second PCR of 7 to 11 cycles. Carrying 12 random nucleotides, a template-switch adaptor labeled each individual cDNA molecule. MiXCR, applied by TCRdb to the 5' RACE reads, yields one record per CDR3 protein. The sample yields about 670,000 distinct CDR3 sequences, around 41% seen once. V dropped 0 bases and J dropped 7; count of bases not matched to a gene: 4. The CDR3 loop spans 16 amino acids. Germline CDR1 and CDR2: LGHNA and YNFKEQ. The data were obtained in a study of blood T cells in healthy people across ages. Study observations and caveats: Unknown CMV status may confound age-related changes in expanded clones.

Sequenced: blood. The sequence was obtained from a man aged 80 or over in good health. The chain is built from TRBV4-2 and TRBJ2-1; 12 bases match TRBD2. CDR3 nucleotide sequence: TGTGCCAGCAGCCAAGAGTCTAGCGGGGGGGCGAATGAGCAGTTCTTC. The encoded protein is CASSQESSGGANEQFF.